This is a list of T cell receptor beta chains from one sample in a study of PD-1 blockade in classical Hodgkin lymphoma. Sequencing used immunoSEQ multiplex PCR; TCRdb keeps in-frame clones, though not all of them. The sample lists around 30,000 clones, about 90% occurring once. Sequencing used CD4+ T cells from blood, obtained before the fourth cycle of nivolumab. The receptors stem from a human donor with classical Hodgkin lymphoma. CDR3s include the opening cysteine and the closing phenylalanine or tryptophan. Each record gives: D gene, V gene, clone size, J gene, CDR3 DNA, CDR3 protein. A D gene is named only where the DNA matches it firmly. Clone sizes are given selectively: once, few, many, or a class where the clone is expanded.

d_call: NA; v_call: TRBV28; clone_size: NA; j_call: TRBJ1-2; cdr3_nt: TGTGCCAGCAGTTTCGAAGTATCCGTCTATGGCTACACCTTC; cdr3_aa: CASSFEVSVYGYTF
d_call: NA; v_call: TRBV6-1; clone_size: NA; j_call: TRBJ1-3; cdr3_nt: TGTGCCAGCAGTCCTCAGGACTCTGGAAACACCATATATTTT; cdr3_aa: CASSPQDSGNTIYF
d_call: NA; v_call: TRBV5-1; clone_size: NA; j_call: TRBJ1-4; cdr3_nt: TGCGCCAGCAGCTTGATTACAGGGAGAGGCGAAAAACTGTTTTTT; cdr3_aa: CASSLITGRGEKLFF
d_call: TRBD2; v_call: TRBV27; clone_size: NA; j_call: TRBJ2-2; cdr3_nt: TGTGCCAGCAGTTTAAGGACGGGGGGACCCGGGGCAAGGGAGCTGTTTTTT; cdr3_aa: CASSLRTGGPGARELFF
d_call: NA; v_call: TRBV1; clone_size: NA; j_call: TRBJ2-1; cdr3_nt: TGCACCAGCAGCCCAGGGACTAGCGGGGGTAATGAGCAGTTCTTC; cdr3_aa: CTSSPGTSGGNEQFF
d_call: TRBD2; v_call: TRBV18; clone_size: NA; j_call: TRBJ2-1; cdr3_nt: TGTGCCAGCTCACCACCGTCGATAGCGGGAGTTGAGAAGCAGTTCTTC; cdr3_aa: CASSPPSIAGVEKQFF
d_call: NA; v_call: TRBV19; clone_size: NA; j_call: TRBJ1-1; cdr3_nt: TGTGCCAGTAGTATAAGGGGCTACACTGAAGCTTTCTTT; cdr3_aa: CASSIRGYTEAFF
d_call: NA; v_call: TRBV29-1; clone_size: NA; j_call: TRBJ1-2; cdr3_nt: TGCAGCGTGGACTTAGGGTATAACTTTCCGCCAAACTATGGCTACACCTTC; cdr3_aa: CSVDLGYNFPPNYGYTF
d_call: TRBD2; v_call: TRBV6-1; clone_size: NA; j_call: TRBJ2-3; cdr3_nt: TGTGCCAGCAGTGTCCTAAGCTTGACTAGCGGGAGTACAGATACGCAGTATTTT; cdr3_aa: CASSVLSLTSGSTDTQYF
d_call: NA; v_call: TRBV27; clone_size: NA; j_call: TRBJ1-1; cdr3_nt: TGTGCCAGCAGTTCCTCCGACCGGGCGAATACTTTCTTT; cdr3_aa: CASSSSDRANTFF
d_call: NA; v_call: TRBV7-6; clone_size: NA; j_call: TRBJ2-1; cdr3_nt: TGTGCCAGCAGCTTAAGACCGGGAGAGGTGTATGAGCAGTTCTTC; cdr3_aa: CASSLRPGEVYEQFF
d_call: NA; v_call: TRBV6-5; clone_size: NA; j_call: TRBJ1-1; cdr3_nt: TGTGCCAGCAGACCCTCCGGACCGAACACTGAAGCTTTCTTT; cdr3_aa: CASRPSGPNTEAFF
d_call: NA; v_call: TRBV2; clone_size: NA; j_call: TRBJ1-4; cdr3_nt: TGTGCCAGCAGTGAAGAAACAGGCTGGGCGGAAAAACTGTTTTTT; cdr3_aa: CASSEETGWAEKLFF
d_call: NA; v_call: TRBV19; clone_size: NA; j_call: TRBJ1-1; cdr3_nt: TGTGCAAGTAACCCCCCCCAGGGGATTAACACTGAAGCTTTCTTT; cdr3_aa: CASNPPQGINTEAFF
d_call: NA; v_call: TRBV5-1; clone_size: once; j_call: TRBJ2-7; cdr3_nt: TGCGCCAGCAGCCCGGAACCCGACAGGAGCTCCTACGAGCAGTACTTC; cdr3_aa: CASSPEPDRSSYEQYF
d_call: NA; v_call: TRBV30; clone_size: NA; j_call: TRBJ2-3; cdr3_nt: TGTGCCTGGATACCGCAGGGAGGAGGCAATACGCAGTATTTT; cdr3_aa: CAWIPQGGGNTQYF
d_call: TRBD2; v_call: TRBV19; clone_size: NA; j_call: TRBJ2-1; cdr3_nt: TGTGCCAGCCGGCGGGGGGCCTACAATGAGCAGTTCTTC; cdr3_aa: CASRRGAYNEQFF
d_call: TRBD2; v_call: TRBV27; clone_size: NA; j_call: TRBJ2-7; cdr3_nt: TGTGCCAGCAGTTTATTGGGACTAGCGGGCCCCTCCTACGAGCAGTACTTC; cdr3_aa: CASSLLGLAGPSYEQYF
d_call: TRBD1; v_call: TRBV19; clone_size: NA; j_call: TRBJ2-3; cdr3_nt: TGTGCCAGTAGTAAGCCTTGGGACAGAAGCACAGATACGCAGTATTTT; cdr3_aa: CASSKPWDRSTDTQYF
d_call: TRBD1; v_call: TRBV2; clone_size: few; j_call: TRBJ2-7; cdr3_nt: TGTGCCAGCAGCCACAACGGACAGGGAAGCTACGAGCAGTACTTC; cdr3_aa: CASSHNGQGSYEQYF
d_call: TRBD1; v_call: TRBV6-6; clone_size: NA; j_call: TRBJ2-7; cdr3_nt: TGTGCCAGCAGTTACTCGACCGGACAGGGAATCCACGAGCAGTACTTC; cdr3_aa: CASSYSTGQGIHEQYF
d_call: TRBD2; v_call: TRBV5-6; clone_size: NA; j_call: TRBJ2-7; cdr3_nt: TGTGCCAGCAGCTTGGGTGTGGGACTAGCGGTCCTCTCCTACGAGCAGTACTTC; cdr3_aa: CASSLGVGLAVLSYEQYF
d_call: TRBD2; v_call: TRBV5-4; clone_size: NA; j_call: TRBJ2-7; cdr3_nt: TGTGCCAGCAATACGGGAGGGGCCTACGAGCAGTACTTC; cdr3_aa: CASNTGGAYEQYF
d_call: NA; v_call: TRBV7-3; clone_size: NA; j_call: TRBJ1-1; cdr3_nt: TGTGCCAGCAGCTTAATAGAGTACACTGAAGCTTTCTTT; cdr3_aa: CASSLIEYTEAFF
d_call: TRBD2; v_call: TRBV30; clone_size: NA; j_call: TRBJ2-1; cdr3_nt: TGTGCCTGGAGCGCCCTAGCGGGAGGGTTCTACAATGAGCAGTTCTTC; cdr3_aa: CAWSALAGGFYNEQFF
d_call: TRBD2; v_call: TRBV5-1; clone_size: NA; j_call: TRBJ2-7; cdr3_nt: TGCGCCAGCAGCCCCGGGACTAGCGGGTTCTCCTACGAGCAGTACTTC; cdr3_aa: CASSPGTSGFSYEQYF
d_call: NA; v_call: TRBV7-2; clone_size: NA; j_call: TRBJ2-7; cdr3_nt: TGTGCCAGCAGCTACGAGCGGCCTCACACCTACGAGCAGTACTTC; cdr3_aa: CASSYERPHTYEQYF
d_call: NA; v_call: TRBV7-6; clone_size: few; j_call: TRBJ2-7; cdr3_nt: TGTGCCAGCAGCGTGGACAGCCTCTACGAGCAGTACTTC; cdr3_aa: CASSVDSLYEQYF
d_call: NA; v_call: TRBV5-1; clone_size: NA; j_call: TRBJ2-2; cdr3_nt: TGCGCCAGCAGCTTGGAAGGGGCCGGGGAGCTGTTTTTT; cdr3_aa: CASSLEGAGELFF
d_call: TRBD2; v_call: TRBV19; clone_size: NA; j_call: TRBJ2-7; cdr3_nt: TGTGCCAGTAGTATAGGGACTAGCGGCTCCTACGAGCAGTACTTC; cdr3_aa: CASSIGTSGSYEQYF
d_call: NA; v_call: TRBV7-2; clone_size: NA; j_call: TRBJ1-2; cdr3_nt: TGTGCCAGCAGCTTAGCCGGACCGGGAGGCTATGGCTACACCTTC; cdr3_aa: CASSLAGPGGYGYTF
d_call: NA; v_call: TRBV19; clone_size: NA; j_call: TRBJ1-1; cdr3_nt: TGTGCCAGTAGTAGTGCCCTCCAGTTCACTGAAGCTTTCTTT; cdr3_aa: CASSSALQFTEAFF
d_call: NA; v_call: TRBV5-1; clone_size: NA; j_call: TRBJ1-1; cdr3_nt: TGCGCCAGCAGTTTAAGCGCTGACACTGAAGCTTTCTTT; cdr3_aa: CASSLSADTEAFF
d_call: NA; v_call: TRBV6-5; clone_size: NA; j_call: TRBJ1-5; cdr3_nt: TGTGCCAGCAGTTACAGCGGGTGGCAGCCCCAGCATTTT; cdr3_aa: CASSYSGWQPQHF
d_call: TRBD1; v_call: TRBV18; clone_size: NA; j_call: TRBJ2-3; cdr3_nt: TGTGCCAGCTCACCCCTCCTATTAGGACAGGGGTCAGATACGCAGTATTTT; cdr3_aa: CASSPLLLGQGSDTQYF
d_call: NA; v_call: TRBV30; clone_size: NA; j_call: TRBJ2-7; cdr3_nt: TGTGCCTGGAGTGTACTAATAGGGGAGGCATCCGAGCAGTACTTC; cdr3_aa: CAWSVLIGEASEQYF
d_call: TRBD1; v_call: TRBV6-1; clone_size: few; j_call: TRBJ1-1; cdr3_nt: TGTGCCACCCCGGGACAGAATCTTATTGAAGCTTTCTTT; cdr3_aa: CATPGQNLIEAFF
d_call: NA; v_call: TRBV19; clone_size: once; j_call: TRBJ1-5; cdr3_nt: TGTGCCAGTAGTATTTCCCCGGTGCGCGGTCAGCCCCAGCATTTT; cdr3_aa: CASSISPVRGQPQHF
d_call: NA; v_call: TRBV5-1; clone_size: NA; j_call: TRBJ2-7; cdr3_nt: TGCGCCAGCAGCTTGGCGGGGGGCAACGAGCAGTACTTC; cdr3_aa: CASSLAGGNEQYF
d_call: TRBD1; v_call: TRBV30; clone_size: NA; j_call: TRBJ1-3; cdr3_nt: TGTGCCTGGAGTCCAATTGGGACAGGGTGGAGCTCTGGAAACACCATATATTTT; cdr3_aa: CAWSPIGTGWSSGNTIYF
d_call: NA; v_call: TRBV18; clone_size: NA; j_call: TRBJ2-2; cdr3_nt: TGTGCCAGCTCACCCTGGAACAGTGGGCTCGGAAACACCGGGGAGCTGTTTTTT; cdr3_aa: CASSPWNSGLGNTGELFF
d_call: TRBD2; v_call: TRBV2; clone_size: NA; j_call: TRBJ2-1; cdr3_nt: TGTGCCAGCAGTGTGGAGACTAGCGGGATCAATGAGCAGTTCTTC; cdr3_aa: CASSVETSGINEQFF
d_call: NA; v_call: TRBV19; clone_size: NA; j_call: TRBJ1-1; cdr3_nt: TGTGCCAGTAGCGGTCCCTTTGGGGCAGGGAGCGCTGAAGCTTTCTTT; cdr3_aa: CASSGPFGAGSAEAFF
d_call: NA; v_call: TRBV9; clone_size: NA; j_call: TRBJ1-3; cdr3_nt: TGTGCCAGCAGCGTAATCCCCGGAAACACCATATATTTT; cdr3_aa: CASSVIPGNTIYF
d_call: TRBD1; v_call: TRBV7-9; clone_size: once; j_call: TRBJ1-4; cdr3_nt: TGTGCCAGCAGCGCGGATTCCGGGACAGGGGGCGGAAAACTGTTTTTT; cdr3_aa: CASSADSGTGGGKLFF
d_call: NA; v_call: TRBV6-1; clone_size: NA; j_call: TRBJ1-1; cdr3_nt: TGTGCCAGCAGTGAAAATGCGGAGGGTACGGCTTTCTTT; cdr3_aa: CASSENAEGTAFF
d_call: TRBD2; v_call: TRBV29-1; clone_size: NA; j_call: TRBJ2-1; cdr3_nt: TGCAGCGTTGGGGCTAGCGGGGCTTACAATGAGCAGTTCTTC; cdr3_aa: CSVGASGAYNEQFF
d_call: NA; v_call: TRBV7-4; clone_size: NA; j_call: TRBJ1-4; cdr3_nt: TGTGCCAGCAGCTTAGAGTGGGGGGACGAAAAACTGTTTTTT; cdr3_aa: CASSLEWGDEKLFF